Sequencing of this TCR beta chain was carried out in a study of T cells of healthy individuals. Via MiXCR, TCRdb re-called the 5' RACE reads, giving one row per CDR3 protein. The sample gives tens of thousands of distinct CDR3 sequences, roughly 15% of which show up once; about 4.3% is in the top ten. Trimming took 5 bases from V and 1 from J, leaving 13 bases between them. The germline V gene encodes CDR1 SEHNR and CDR2 FQNEAQ (reference sequence). The length of the CDR3 is 15 residues. The TCR sequence derives from a human donor in good health. V and J are TRBV7-9 and TRBJ2-3; possibly TRBD1 or TRBD2 for D (5 bases each). The chain's CDR3 is CASSPRGGRTDTQYF. The CDR3 DNA follows: TGTGCCAGCAGCCCTCGGGGCGGCCGCACAGATACGCAGTATTTT.